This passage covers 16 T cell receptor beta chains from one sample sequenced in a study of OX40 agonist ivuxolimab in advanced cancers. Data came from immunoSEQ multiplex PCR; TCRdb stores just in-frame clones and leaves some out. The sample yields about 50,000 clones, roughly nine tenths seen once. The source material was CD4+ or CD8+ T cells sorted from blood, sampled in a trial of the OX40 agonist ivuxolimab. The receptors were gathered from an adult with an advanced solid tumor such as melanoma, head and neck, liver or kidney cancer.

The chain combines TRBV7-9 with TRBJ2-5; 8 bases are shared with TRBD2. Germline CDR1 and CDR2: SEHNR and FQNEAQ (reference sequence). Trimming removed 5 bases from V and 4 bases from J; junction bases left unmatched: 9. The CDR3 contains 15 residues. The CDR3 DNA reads TGTGCCAGCAGCACGGGACTAGGGCTTGGAGAGACCCAGTACTTC. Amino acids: CASSTGLGLGETQYF.

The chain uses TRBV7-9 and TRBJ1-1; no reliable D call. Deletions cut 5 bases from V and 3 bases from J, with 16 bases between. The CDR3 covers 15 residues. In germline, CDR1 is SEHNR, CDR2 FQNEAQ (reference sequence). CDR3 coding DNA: TGTGCCAGCAGCCGGGGTCTAGTGGTTGACACTGAAGCTTTCTTT. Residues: CASSRGLVVDTEAFF.

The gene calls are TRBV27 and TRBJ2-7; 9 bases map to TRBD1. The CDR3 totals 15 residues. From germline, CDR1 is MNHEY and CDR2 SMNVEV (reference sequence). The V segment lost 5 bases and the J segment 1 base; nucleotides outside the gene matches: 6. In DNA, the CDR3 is TGTGCCAGCAGTGCAGGGACAGGGTGGTCCTACGAGCAGTACTTC. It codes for CASSAGTGWSYEQYF.

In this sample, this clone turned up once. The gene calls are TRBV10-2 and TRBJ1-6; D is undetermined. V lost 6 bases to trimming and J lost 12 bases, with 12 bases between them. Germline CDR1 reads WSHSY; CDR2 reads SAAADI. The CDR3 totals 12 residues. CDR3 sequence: CASRAGAEPLHF. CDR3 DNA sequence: TGCGCCAGCAGAGCAGGAGCGGAACCCCTCCACTTT.

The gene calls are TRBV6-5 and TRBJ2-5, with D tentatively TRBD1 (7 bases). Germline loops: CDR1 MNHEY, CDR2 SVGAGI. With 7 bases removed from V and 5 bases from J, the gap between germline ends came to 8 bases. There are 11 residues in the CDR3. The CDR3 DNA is TGTGCCAGCACAGGGGGGGAGACCCAGTACTTC. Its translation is CASTGGETQYF.

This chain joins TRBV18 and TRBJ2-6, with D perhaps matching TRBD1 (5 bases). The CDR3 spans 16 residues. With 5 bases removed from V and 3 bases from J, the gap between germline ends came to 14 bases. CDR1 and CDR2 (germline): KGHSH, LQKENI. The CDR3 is CASSVQGAGGANVLTF. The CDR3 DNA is TGTGCCAGCTCAGTTCAAGGGGCTGGTGGGGCCAACGTCCTGACTTTC.

The CDR3 loop is CASSRVAGTGQFF. The CDR3, as DNA: TGCGCCAGCAGTCGGGTTGCCGGGACGGGGCAGTTCTTC. The chain links TRBV5-1 to TRBJ2-1; D may be TRBD1 or TRBD2 (5 bases each). Germline CDR1 reads SGHRS; CDR2 reads YFSETQ. Trimming pared 5 bases from V and 12 bases from J, leaving 18 bases between. The CDR3 is 13 residues long. Together with reference TRBV5-1 and TRBJ2-1, the CDR3 gives the full variable domain: KAGVTQTPRYLIKTRGQQVTLSCSPISGHRSVSWYQQTPGQGLQFLFEYFSETQRNKGNFPGRFSGRQFSNSRSEMNVSTLELGDSALYLCASSRVAGTGQFFGPGTRLTVL.

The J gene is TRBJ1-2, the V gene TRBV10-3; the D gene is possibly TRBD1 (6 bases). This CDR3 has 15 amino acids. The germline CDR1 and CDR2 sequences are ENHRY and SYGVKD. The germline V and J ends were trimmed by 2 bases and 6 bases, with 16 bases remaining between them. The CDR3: CAISEKGTQSNGYTF. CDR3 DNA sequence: TGTGCCATCAGTGAGAAGGGGACACAATCAAATGGCTACACCTTC.

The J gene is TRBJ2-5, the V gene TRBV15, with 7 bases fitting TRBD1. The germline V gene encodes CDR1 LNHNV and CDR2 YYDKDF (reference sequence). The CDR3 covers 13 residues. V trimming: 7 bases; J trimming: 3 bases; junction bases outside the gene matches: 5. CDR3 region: CATKTGTEETQYF. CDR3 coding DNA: TGTGCCACCAAAACCGGGACAGAAGAGACCCAGTACTTC.

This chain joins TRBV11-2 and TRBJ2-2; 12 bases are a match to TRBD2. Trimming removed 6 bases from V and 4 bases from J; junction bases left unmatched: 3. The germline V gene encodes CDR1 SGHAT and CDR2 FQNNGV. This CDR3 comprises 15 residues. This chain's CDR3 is CASRPGLAGTGELFF. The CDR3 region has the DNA TGTGCCAGCAGACCGGGACTAGCGGGCACCGGGGAGCTGTTTTTT.

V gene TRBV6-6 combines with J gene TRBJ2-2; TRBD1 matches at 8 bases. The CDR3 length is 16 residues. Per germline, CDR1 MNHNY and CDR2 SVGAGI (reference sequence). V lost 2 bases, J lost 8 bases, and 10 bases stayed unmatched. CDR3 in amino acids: CASSYRAGGGYGELFF. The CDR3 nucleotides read TGTGCCAGCAGTTACAGGGCAGGGGGCGGGTATGGGGAGCTGTTTTTT.

CDR3 nucleotide sequence: TGTGCCAGCAGTTACGGACAGGGACGTACCTACGAGCAGTACTTC. Translating it yields CASSYGQGRTYEQYF. The chain joins TRBV6-5 to TRBJ2-7; TRBD1 agrees at 8 bases. The CDR3 runs 15 residues. CDR1 is MNHEY, CDR2 SVGAGI, per germline. J gave up 2 bases and V 2 bases, and 5 bases lay outside the gene matches.

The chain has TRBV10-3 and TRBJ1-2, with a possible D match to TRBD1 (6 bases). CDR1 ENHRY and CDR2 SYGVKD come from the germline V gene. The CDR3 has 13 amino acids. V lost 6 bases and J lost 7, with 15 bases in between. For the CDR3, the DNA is TGTGCCATCAGAGGAGGGACATTGGGTGGCTACACCTTC. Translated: CAIRGGTLGGYTF.

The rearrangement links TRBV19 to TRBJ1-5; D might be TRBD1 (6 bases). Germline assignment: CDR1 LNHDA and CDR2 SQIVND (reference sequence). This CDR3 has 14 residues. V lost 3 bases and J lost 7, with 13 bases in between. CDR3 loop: CASSIRGGWQPQHF. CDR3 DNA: TGTGCCAGTAGTATCAGGGGCGGTTGGCAGCCCCAGCATTTT.

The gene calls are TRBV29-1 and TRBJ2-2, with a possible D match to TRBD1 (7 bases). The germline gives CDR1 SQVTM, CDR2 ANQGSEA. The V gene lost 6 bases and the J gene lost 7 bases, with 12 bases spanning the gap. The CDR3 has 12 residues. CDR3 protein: CSVSQGGGELFF. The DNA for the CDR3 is TGCAGCGTCAGCCAGGGGGGCGGGGAGCTGTTTTTT.

The CDR3 DNA is TGTGCCAGCAGTTTGCTTGGGAAGGGGGAGCAGTACTTC. It encodes CASSLLGKGEQYF. This sequence joins TRBV28 and TRBJ2-7; the D gene is possibly TRBD1 (5 bases). The ends were cut back, 3 bases at V and 7 bases at J, with 13 bases in the middle. The germline gives CDR1 MDHEN, CDR2 SYDVKM. The CDR3 extends over 13 amino acids.